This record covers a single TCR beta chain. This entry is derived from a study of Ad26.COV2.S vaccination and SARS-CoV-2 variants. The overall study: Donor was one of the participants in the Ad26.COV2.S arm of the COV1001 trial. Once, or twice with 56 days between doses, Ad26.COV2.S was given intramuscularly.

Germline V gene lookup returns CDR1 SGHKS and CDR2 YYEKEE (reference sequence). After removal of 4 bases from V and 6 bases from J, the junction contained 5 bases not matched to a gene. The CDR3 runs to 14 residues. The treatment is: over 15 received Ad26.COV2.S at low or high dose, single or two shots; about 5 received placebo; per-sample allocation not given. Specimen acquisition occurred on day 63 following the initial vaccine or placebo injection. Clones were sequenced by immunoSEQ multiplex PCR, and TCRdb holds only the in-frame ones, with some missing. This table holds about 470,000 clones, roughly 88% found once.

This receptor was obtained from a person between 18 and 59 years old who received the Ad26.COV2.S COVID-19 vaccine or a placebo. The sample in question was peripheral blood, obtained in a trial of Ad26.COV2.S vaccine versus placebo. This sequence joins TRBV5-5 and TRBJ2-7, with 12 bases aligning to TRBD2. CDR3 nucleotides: TGTGCCAGCAGCCGGACTAGCGGGACGTCCGAGCAGTACTTC. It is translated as CASSRTSGTSEQYF.